These 28 T cell receptor beta chains share one sample of origin, sequenced in a study of T cell changes during pregnancy in multiple sclerosis. Sequencing was performed with immunoSEQ multiplex PCR; in TCRdb, only in-frame clones are kept and a portion is missing. In the table there are some 71,000 clones, just over 90% of which are singletons. The source was peripheral blood, collected after pregnancy. All receptors derive from a female donor with multiple sclerosis, enrolled in a pregnancy study.

The V gene is TRBV7-8, the J gene TRBJ2-2; D is unclear. V was cut by 0 bases and J by 1 base, with 6 bases left in between. CDR1 SGHVS and CDR2 FQNEAQ come from the germline V gene. The CDR3 is 15 residues long. The CDR3 bases are TGTGCCAGCAGCTTAGCGGAGAAGAACACCGGGGAGCTGTTTTTT. Translation: CASSLAEKNTGELFF.

The chain uses TRBV7-9 and TRBJ2-1; unclear D gene. V was clipped by 4 bases and J by 2 bases, with 15 bases between them. This CDR3 has 16 residues. Germline V gene data show CDR1 as SEHNR and CDR2 as FQNEAQ (reference sequence). CDR3 residues: CASSSALSFTYNEQFF. The CDR3 bases are TGTGCCAGCAGCTCCGCGCTCTCGTTTACCTACAATGAGCAGTTCTTC.

This clone was observed a single time. The V gene is TRBV2, the J gene TRBJ2-1, with D possibly TRBD2 on 6 matching bases. Trimming removed 6 bases from V and 9 bases from J, with 9 bases in between. The CDR3 has 11 residues. Germline V gene sequence: CDR1 SNHLY, CDR2 FYNNEI. The CDR3 DNA reads TGTGCCAGCAGGCGGGAAGGTGAGCAGTTCTTC. This encodes CASRREGEQFF.

The chain is built from TRBV19 and TRBJ1-1; 8 positions agree with TRBD1. The V segment lost 4 bases and the J segment 8 bases; nucleotides outside the gene matches: 3. The germline V gene has CDR1 LNHDA and CDR2 SQIVND (reference sequence). This CDR3 is 12 amino acids long. This CDR3 is CASSTQGAEAFF. CDR3 DNA: TGTGCCAGTAGTACCCAGGGGGCGGAAGCTTTCTTT.

CDR3 region: CASRSLRQGYSNQPQHF. The CDR3 DNA sequence: TGTGCCAGCCGTTCCCTGCGACAGGGCTATAGCAATCAGCCCCAGCATTTT. J is TRBJ1-5 and V is TRBV27, with 7 bases that match TRBD1. The CDR3 sequence is 17 residues long. V was pared by 8 bases and J by 0 bases, with 13 bases of the junction left unmatched. Germline CDR1 reads MNHEY; CDR2 reads SMNVEV (reference sequence).

The chain has TRBV10-3 and TRBJ2-5, with 7 bases matching TRBD1. CDR1 and CDR2 from the germline V gene are ENHRY and SYGVKD. V shed 4 bases, J shed 3 bases, and the junction held 2 bases outside the gene matches. There are 13 residues in the CDR3. The CDR3 DNA is TGTGCCATCAGTGGCCAGGGGGAAGAGACCCAGTACTTC. Amino acids: CAISGQGEETQYF.

This chain links TRBV12-5 with TRBJ2-7, with 9 bases matching TRBD2. The CDR3 spans 15 residues. Germline V gene data show CDR1 as LGHNT and CDR2 as FRNRAP. Trimming took 2 bases from V and 3 from J; bases not matched to a gene: 5. CDR3 amino acids: CASGLTGLANYEQYF. DNA for the CDR3: TGTGCTAGTGGTTTGACGGGACTAGCTAACTACGAGCAGTACTTC.

The V gene is TRBV5-5, the J gene TRBJ1-1; D perhaps matches TRBD1 (6 bases). This CDR3 spans 15 amino acids. V lost 0 bases and J 0 bases, leaving 9 bases between the germline ends. The germline gives CDR1 SGHKS, CDR2 YYEKEE (reference sequence). CDR3 nucleotide sequence: TGTGCCAGCAGCTTGGCCGGGACAATGAACACTGAAGCTTTCTTT. Its protein is CASSLAGTMNTEAFF.

The chain recombines TRBV19 with TRBJ1-1; weak D call: TRBD1 (5 bases). CDR1 and CDR2 (germline): LNHDA, SQIVND (reference sequence). This CDR3 has 12 amino acids. With 8 bases removed from V and 5 bases from J, the gap between germline ends came to 12 bases. CDR3 DNA sequence: TGTGCCAGTCAACTCCGGGGGACTGAAGCTTTCTTT. This encodes CASQLRGTEAFF.

As DNA, the CDR3 is TGTGCCAGCCGGGACACGCGCTATGGCTACACCTTC. Translated: CASRDTRYGYTF. The rearrangement links TRBV25-1 to TRBJ1-2, with D perhaps matching TRBD1 (6 bases). The CDR3 has 12 residues. V lost 8 bases to trimming and J lost 4 bases, with 11 bases between them. CDR1 and CDR2 (germline): MGHDK, SYGVNS.

The chain employs TRBV28 and TRBJ1-2, with 7 bases aligning to TRBD1. The CDR3 length is 16 residues. With V trimmed by 3 bases and J by 0 bases, 7 bases remained unmatched. The germline CDR1 and CDR2 sequences are MDHEN and SYDVKM. In nucleotides, the CDR3 is TGTGCCAGCAGTTTGGGACAGACCCACACTAACTATGGCTACACCTTC. Translation: CASSLGQTHTNYGYTF.

In DNA, the CDR3 is TGCAGCGTTGAAGATGGAGGGGATGAGCAGTTCTTC. Protein: CSVEDGGDEQFF. V and J are TRBV29-1 and TRBJ2-1, with TRBD2 as a possible D gene (6 bases). Per the germline V gene, CDR1 is SQVTM and CDR2 is ANQGSEA. Trimming pared 0 bases from V and 8 bases from J, leaving 8 bases between. There are 12 residues in the CDR3.

This chain uses TRBV19 with TRBJ2-1; TRBD1 aligns across 12 bases. Germline CDR1 is LNHDA and CDR2 is SQIVND (reference sequence). V shed 10 bases, J shed 8 bases, and the junction held 9 bases outside the gene matches. This CDR3 has 14 amino acids. CDR3 sequence: CAKAGTGGRYEQFF. The CDR3 DNA reads TGTGCCAAGGCCGGGACAGGGGGCAGATATGAGCAGTTCTTC.

The chain is built from TRBV30 and TRBJ2-1; TRBD2 matches 9 bases. Per the germline V gene, CDR1 is GTSNPN and CDR2 is SVGIG (reference sequence). The CDR3 consists of 15 residues. Unmatched junction bases numbered 1, after V lost 0 bases and J lost 1 base. The chain's CDR3 is CAWSVTSGSYNEQFF. The CDR3 region has the DNA TGTGCCTGGAGTGTAACTAGCGGGTCCTACAATGAGCAGTTCTTC.

The sample holds a few counts of this clone. The chain uses TRBV25-1 and TRBJ1-2; D is possibly TRBD1 (6 bases). Germline lookup yields CDR1 MGHDK and CDR2 SYGVNS. The length of the CDR3 is 13 residues. V was cut by 2 bases and J by 4 bases, with 8 bases left in between. The CDR3 loop is CASSEQGSYGYTF. CDR3 nucleotides: TGTGCCAGCAGTGAACAGGGGAGCTATGGCTACACCTTC.

The rearrangement links TRBV5-1 to TRBJ2-3; 14 positions match TRBD2. In germline, CDR1 is SGHRS, CDR2 YFSETQ. V trimming: 4 bases; J trimming: 5 bases; junction bases outside the gene matches: 6. This CDR3 is built from 16 residues. CDR3 DNA: TGCGCCAGCAGCCCGGGACTAGCGGGAGCAGTAGATACGCAGTATTTT. Its protein is CASSPGLAGAVDTQYF.

The chain recombines TRBV4-1 with TRBJ1-1; D remains unclear. Germline CDR1 reads MGHRA; CDR2 reads YSYEKL. The CDR3 runs 15 residues. The V gene lost 4 bases and the J gene lost 1 base, with 13 bases spanning the gap. In DNA form, the CDR3 reads TGCGCCAGCAGCCCCTCTTCGTCTTCGAACACTGAAGCTTTCTTT. It translates to CASSPSSSSNTEAFF.

The chain has TRBV27 and TRBJ2-7, with D tentatively TRBD2 (5 bases). The CDR3 has 15 residues. Germline V CDR1 and CDR2: MNHEY, SMNVEV (reference sequence). Deletions cut 4 bases from V and 3 bases from J, with 16 bases between. CDR3 coding DNA: TGTGCCAGCAGTTCGACGGGATCTTTTAACTACGAGCAGTACTTC. Its protein product is CASSSTGSFNYEQYF.

The chain couples TRBV30 to TRBJ1-4; 8 bases line up with TRBD1. Trimming at V came to 0 bases and at J to 7 bases, leaving 7 bases not matched to a gene. The CDR3 totals 15 residues. Germline V gene data show CDR1 as GTSNPN and CDR2 as SVGIG (reference sequence). CDR3 nucleotides: TGTGCCTGGAGTGTACTGGGACAGGCCAGTGAAAAACTGTTTTTT. Encoded protein: CAWSVLGQASEKLFF. Full variable domain (rest looked up from reference TRBV30 and TRBJ1-4): SQTIHQWPATLVQPVGSPLSLECTVEGTSNPNLYWYRQAAGRGLQLLFYSVGIGQISSEVPQNLSASRPQDRQFILSSKKLLLSDSGFYLCAWSVLGQASEKLFFGSGTQLSVL.

This clone was detected once. The chain combines TRBV6-1 with TRBJ2-2, with 9 bases fitting TRBD1. CDR1 and CDR2 (germline): MNHNS, SASEGT. The J segment lost 3 bases and the V segment lost 3 bases, leaving 5 bases of the junction unmatched. The CDR3 spans 16 residues. The CDR3 DNA reads as TGTGCCAGCAGTGACGGGACAGGGTTTGACACCGGGGAGCTGTTTTTT. It codes for CASSDGTGFDTGELFF.

This chain joins TRBV4-1 and TRBJ2-7; 10 bases fit TRBD1. CDR1 and CDR2 (germline): MGHRA, YSYEKL. CDR3 size: 16 residues. Trimming at V came to 4 bases and at J to 4 bases, leaving 10 bases not matched to a gene. Here the CDR3 reads CASSPRPGQGLYEQYF. CDR3 in DNA: TGCGCCAGCAGCCCCCGGCCGGGACAGGGGTTATACGAGCAGTACTTC.

The rearrangement links TRBV5-5 to TRBJ2-5; 8 positions agree with TRBD2. Germline trimming cut 4 bases from V and 1 base from J; bases unmatched to any gene: 6. The CDR3 consists of 15 residues. Germline assignment: CDR1 SGHKS and CDR2 YYEKEE (reference sequence). For the CDR3, the DNA is TGTGCCAGCAGCCTTGGACTAGCCCCCCAAGAGACCCAGTACTTC. Its protein product is CASSLGLAPQETQYF.

This clone has a single count. The V and J genes are TRBV7-2 and TRBJ2-4, with 10 bases matching TRBD2. The CDR3 has 17 amino acids. V was pared by 6 bases and J by 7 bases, with 15 bases of the junction left unmatched. CDR1 and CDR2 from the germline V gene are SGHTA and FQGNSA. This CDR3 is CASRTGAGGPGANIQYF. As DNA, the CDR3 is TGTGCCAGCAGAACCGGAGCGGGAGGGCCTGGAGCGAACATTCAGTACTTC.

This chain connects TRBV5-5 to TRBJ2-7; D possibly corresponds to TRBD2 (5 bases). V was clipped by 4 bases and J by 2 bases, with 7 bases between them. The CDR3 runs to 12 residues. The germline V gene encodes CDR1 SGHKS and CDR2 YYEKEE (reference sequence). The CDR3 nucleotides are TGTGCCAGCAGCCTACTAGCCTACGAGCAGTACTTC. It is translated as CASSLLAYEQYF.

V usage is TRBV19 and J usage is TRBJ1-5; D may be TRBD1 (5 bases). This CDR3 is built from 12 residues. Germline assignment: CDR1 LNHDA and CDR2 SQIVND (reference sequence). Trimming took 6 bases from V and 3 from J, leaving 6 bases between them. The CDR3 spells CASRTVNQPQHF. CDR3 nucleotides: TGTGCCAGTAGGACAGTCAATCAGCCCCAGCATTTT.

The CDR3 DNA follows: TGTGCCAGCAGCGTAGCCCGGGAGTCTTATGGCTACACCTTC. It specifies CASSVARESYGYTF. The chain carries TRBV9 and TRBJ1-2; D ambiguous. This CDR3 has 14 residues. Trimming took off 0 bases at V and 5 bases at J, with 11 bases between the two ends. Germline CDR1 reads SGDLS; CDR2 reads YYNGEE.

The V gene is TRBV7-6, the J gene TRBJ1-4; TRBD1 agrees at 7 bases. This CDR3 is built from 16 residues. Germline trimming cut 1 base from V and 8 bases from J; bases unmatched to any gene: 10. Germline V lookup: CDR1 SGHVS, CDR2 FNYEAQ. CDR3 sequence reads: CASSLVVVTGKEKLFF. The CDR3 DNA sequence: TGTGCCAGCAGCTTAGTTGTTGTGACAGGGAAGGAAAAACTGTTTTTT. The full variable domain, rest sourced from reference TRBV7-6 and TRBJ1-4, is GAGVSQSPRYKVTKRGQDVALRCDPISGHVSLYWYRQALGQGPEFLTYFNYEAQQDKSGLPNDRFSAERPEGSISTLTIQRTEQRDSAMYRCASSLVVVTGKEKLFFGSGTQLSVL.

The chain joins TRBV25-1 to TRBJ1-5; D call uncertain. CDR3 size: 14 residues. Germline V lookup: CDR1 MGHDK, CDR2 SYGVNS. The V end was cut by 4 bases, the J end by 4 bases, with 11 bases between. The CDR3 is CASSGAGRNQPQHF. The CDR3 DNA sequence: TGTGCCAGCAGTGGCGCCGGGAGAAATCAGCCCCAGCATTTT.